The clone carrying this T cell receptor (beta chain) was detected many times. The sample belongs to a study of early T cells in non-severe SARS-CoV-2 infection. Separate cDNA molecules each had unique molecular identifiers attached to them. In TCRdb, the 5' RACE reads were re-called with MiXCR into one record per CDR3 protein. The repertoire consists of some 80,000 distinct CDR3 sequences, with over 4% occurring once and the leading ten covering approximately 7.4%. The junction had 7 bases not matched to a gene; V was cut back by 5 bases and J by 6 bases. The CDR3 spans 13 residues. Germline CDR1 SNHLY, CDR2 FYNNEI.

V is TRBV2 and J is TRBJ2-7; TRBD1 agrees at 7 bases. The sequence derives from an adult who was a healthcare worker with PCR-confirmed SARS-CoV-2 infection or an uninfected control (not recorded which). Material: whole blood, obtained at baseline. Written as DNA, the CDR3 is TGTGCCAGCAGTCGAGACAGGGCGGCCGAGCAGTACTTC. It translates to CASSRDRAAEQYF.